The rows below give T cell receptor beta chains drawn from one sample of a study of Ad26.COV2.S vaccination and SARS-CoV-2 variants. Method: immunoSEQ multiplex PCR; TCRdb's copy keeps in-frame clones and lacks some. The sample lists about 400,000 clones, about 88% occurring once. Sequencing was performed on peripheral blood, taken in a trial of Ad26.COV2.S vaccine versus placebo. Receptors originate from a person between 18 and 59 years old who received the Ad26.COV2.S COVID-19 vaccine or a placebo. Each CDR3 is given with its conserved first and last residue. The D gene is left open where the match is weak.

len: 15
j_gene: TRBJ2-1
v_gene: TRBV6-4
d_gene: .
CDR3nt: TGTGCCAGCAGTGAGAAGGGCGGCTCCTACAATGAGCAGTTCTTC
CDR3aa: CASSEKGGSYNEQFF

len: 15
j_gene: TRBJ2-1
v_gene: TRBV18
d_gene: TRBD2
CDR3nt: TGTGCCAGCTCACCCGGACTAGCGTCCCACAATGAGCAGTTCTTC
CDR3aa: CASSPGLASHNEQFF

len: 14
j_gene: TRBJ2-3
v_gene: TRBV28
d_gene: .
CDR3nt: TGTGCCAGCAGTTTCCGCCAGGGTAGGGATACGCAGTATTTT
CDR3aa: CASSFRQGRDTQYF

len: 16
j_gene: TRBJ1-1
v_gene: TRBV5-5
d_gene: .
CDR3nt: TGTGCCAGCAGCTTGGCCCTGGGGAATCTGAACACTGAAGCTTTCTTT
CDR3aa: CASSLALGNLNTEAFF

len: 15
j_gene: TRBJ2-7
v_gene: TRBV28
d_gene: TRBD2
CDR3nt: TGTGCCAGCAGTGACGGACTAGCGGGAGCCTACGAGCAGTACTTC
CDR3aa: CASSDGLAGAYEQYF

len: 15
j_gene: TRBJ2-7
v_gene: TRBV19
d_gene: TRBD2
CDR3nt: TGTGCCAGTTCGGGGCTAGCGGGAGGAGAGGACGAGCAGTACTTC
CDR3aa: CASSGLAGGEDEQYF

len: 13
j_gene: TRBJ1-4
v_gene: TRBV28
d_gene: TRBD1
CDR3nt: TGTGCCAGCAGCCAGGGGGCTGAGGAAAAACTGTTTTTT
CDR3aa: CASSQGAEEKLFF

len: 15
j_gene: TRBJ2-1
v_gene: TRBV5-6
d_gene: .
CDR3nt: TGTGCCAGCAGCTTGCAAGGGGGGCCCTACAATGAGCAGTTCTTC
CDR3aa: CASSLQGGPYNEQFF

len: 11
j_gene: TRBJ2-1
v_gene: TRBV7-2
d_gene: .
CDR3nt: TGTGCCAGCAGCTTGGGCCCTGAGCAGTTCTTC
CDR3aa: CASSLGPEQFF

len: 14
j_gene: TRBJ2-7
v_gene: TRBV30
d_gene: TRBD1
CDR3nt: TGTGCCTGGAGTGTACGGGGACAGGGTTACGAGCAGTACTTC
CDR3aa: CAWSVRGQGYEQYF

len: 16
j_gene: TRBJ1-3
v_gene: TRBV21-1
d_gene: .
CDR3nt: TGTGCCAGCAGCAAGTGGAAGGAGGGGTCTGGAAACACCATATATTTT
CDR3aa: CASSKWKEGSGNTIYF

len: 13
j_gene: TRBJ1-2
v_gene: TRBV19
d_gene: TRBD1
CDR3nt: TGTGCCAGTACATGGGACAGGAGTAAGGGCTACACCTTC
CDR3aa: CASTWDRSKGYTF